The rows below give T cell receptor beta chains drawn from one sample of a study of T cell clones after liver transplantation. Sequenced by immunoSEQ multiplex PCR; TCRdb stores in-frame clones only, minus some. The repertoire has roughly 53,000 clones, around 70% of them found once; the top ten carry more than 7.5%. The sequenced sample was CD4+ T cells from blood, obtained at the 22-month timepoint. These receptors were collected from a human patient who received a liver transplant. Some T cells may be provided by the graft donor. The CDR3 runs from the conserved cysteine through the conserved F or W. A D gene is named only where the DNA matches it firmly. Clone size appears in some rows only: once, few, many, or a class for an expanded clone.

TGTGCCAGCAGCATGGGGACAGCCCAGACCTACGAGCAGTACTTC	CASSMGTAQTYEQYF	TRBD1	TRBJ2-7	NA	TRBV5-4
TGTGCCAGCAGCCTCAGTCCGAACACTGAAGCTTTCTTT	CASSLSPNTEAFF	NA	TRBJ1-1	few	TRBV5-6
TGTGCCAGCAGCTTGGGTGGACACCCCTATGGCTACACCTTC	CASSLGGHPYGYTF	NA	TRBJ1-2	NA	TRBV5-8
TGTGCCAGCACGAAGGGTGGGGGCCGCACTGAAGCTTTCTTT	CASTKGGGRTEAFF	NA	TRBJ1-1	NA	TRBV6-5
TGTGCCAGCAATGGAGGGTTCAGCTATGGCTACACCTTC	CASNGGFSYGYTF	NA	TRBJ1-2	NA	TRBV6-5
TGTGCCAGCAGCCCTGGGTACCCCAAAAACATTCAGTACTTC	CASSPGYPKNIQYF	NA	TRBJ2-4	NA	TRBV28
TGTGCCAGCAGCCCAGATGGAGGGCTGCGTTCACCCCTCCACTTT	CASSPDGGLRSPLHF	NA	TRBJ1-6	few	TRBV5-4
TGTGCCAGCAGCTTAACAGGGGCTAACTATGGCTACACCTTC	CASSLTGANYGYTF	TRBD1	TRBJ1-2	few	TRBV7-2
TGTGCCAGTAGCCATAGCGGGGGCCAGAGAGATACGCAGTATTTT	CASSHSGGQRDTQYF	TRBD2	TRBJ2-3	NA	TRBV19
TGTGCCATCAGTGACTCGACAGATATGAACACTGAAGCTTTCTTT	CAISDSTDMNTEAFF	NA	TRBJ1-1	NA	TRBV10-3
TGTGCCATCAGTGAGTCGATAGTCGGGACTAGCGGGGTCGGCCAAGAGACCCAGTACTTC	CAISESIVGTSGVGQETQYF	TRBD2	TRBJ2-5	NA	TRBV10-3
TGTGCCAGCAGCCAAGAGTGGGCAGGACAAAGCTCCTACGAGCAGTACTTC	CASSQEWAGQSSYEQYF	NA	TRBJ2-7	few	TRBV4-2
TGTGCCATCAGTGAGTCGAGCGGGGGGGCCTACAATGAGCAGTTCTTC	CAISESSGGAYNEQFF	TRBD2	TRBJ2-1	NA	TRBV10-3
TGTGCCAGCAGCCACCGGGGGACGGCTAGCTCTGGGGCCAACGTCCTGACTTTC	CASSHRGTASSGANVLTF	NA	TRBJ2-6	NA	TRBV2
TGTGCCAGCAGCTTCCAGGGCTCGACTGAAAAACTGTTTTTT	CASSFQGSTEKLFF	NA	TRBJ1-4	once	TRBV7-2
TGTGCCAGCAGTTACGGTTCAGGTAGATCGGGCGAGCAGTACTTC	CASSYGSGRSGEQYF	NA	TRBJ2-7	NA	TRBV6-6
TGTGCCAGCAGCCCCCAGGGAGCCTACAATGAGCAGTTCTTC	CASSPQGAYNEQFF	NA	TRBJ2-1	NA	TRBV11-2
TGTGCCAGCAGTCAGGGCCACGGCCCTAATCAGCCCCAGCATTTT	CASSQGHGPNQPQHF	NA	TRBJ1-5	few	TRBV6-1
TGCGCCAGCAGTGACGGGAGGGGGACCGGGGAGCTGTTTTTT	CASSDGRGTGELFF	TRBD2	TRBJ2-2	few	TRBV10-1
TGTGCCAGCAGCTTACAGGGGGCGCGGGGCTACACCTTC	CASSLQGARGYTF	TRBD1	TRBJ1-2	NA	TRBV5-4
TGTGCCAGCAGTTATAAGCTTTCGGGAACTGAAGCTTTCTTT	CASSYKLSGTEAFF	NA	TRBJ1-1	once	TRBV6-5
TGTGCCAGCAGCGTAGGGGGACAGGGGGCCCATAATTCACCCCTCCACTTT	CASSVGGQGAHNSPLHF	TRBD1	TRBJ1-6	NA	TRBV9